This TCR beta chain was obtained from a study of technical replicates of blood from a handful of donors. The CDR3 extends over 14 amino acids. Only in-frame clones appear in the TCRdb table, and some are missing; sequencing was by immunoSEQ multiplex PCR. The data contain tens of thousands of clones, roughly 92% of them singletons. Sample: T cells isolated from PBMCs. The sequence was collected from a human donor in good health. This sequence joins TRBV12-2 and TRBJ1-5; the table calls TRBD1, which could not be checked here. TRBV12-2 is termed a pseudogene. DNA for the CDR3: TGTGCAAGTCGCTCGACAGGGAGCGATCAGCCCCAGCATTTT. This codes for CASRSTGSDQPQHF.